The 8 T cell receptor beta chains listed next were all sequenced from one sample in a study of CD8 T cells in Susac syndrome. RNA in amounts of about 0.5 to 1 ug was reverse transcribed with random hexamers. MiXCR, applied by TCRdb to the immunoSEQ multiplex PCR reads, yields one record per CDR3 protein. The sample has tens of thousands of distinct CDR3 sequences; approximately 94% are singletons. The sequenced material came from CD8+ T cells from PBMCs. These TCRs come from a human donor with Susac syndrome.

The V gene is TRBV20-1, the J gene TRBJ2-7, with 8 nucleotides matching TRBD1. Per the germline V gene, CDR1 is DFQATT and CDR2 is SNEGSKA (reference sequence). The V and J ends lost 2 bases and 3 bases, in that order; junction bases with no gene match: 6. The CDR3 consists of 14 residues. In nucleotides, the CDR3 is TGCAGTGCTAGATCCCGGGACAGGAGCTACGAGCAGTACTTC. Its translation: CSARSRDRSYEQYF.

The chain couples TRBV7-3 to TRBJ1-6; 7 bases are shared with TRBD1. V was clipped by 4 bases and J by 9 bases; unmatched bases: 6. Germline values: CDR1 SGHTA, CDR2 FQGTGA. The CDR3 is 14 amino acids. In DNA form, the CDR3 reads TGTGCCAGCAGCTCGACAGGGAGTGGTTCACCCCTCCACTTT. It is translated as CASSSTGSGSPLHF.

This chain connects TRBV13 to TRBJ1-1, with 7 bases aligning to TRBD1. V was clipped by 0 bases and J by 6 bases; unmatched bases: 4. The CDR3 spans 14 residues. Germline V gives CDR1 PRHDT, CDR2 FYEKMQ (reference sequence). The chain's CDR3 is CASSLGQGIAEAFF. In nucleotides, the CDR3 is TGTGCCAGCAGCTTAGGACAGGGGATTGCTGAAGCTTTCTTT.

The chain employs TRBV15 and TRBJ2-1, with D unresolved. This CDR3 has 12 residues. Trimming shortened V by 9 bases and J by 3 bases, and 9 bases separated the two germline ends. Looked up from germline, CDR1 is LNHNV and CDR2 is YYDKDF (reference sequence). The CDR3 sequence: CATAVGYNEQFF. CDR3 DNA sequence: TGTGCCACGGCCGTGGGCTACAATGAGCAGTTCTTC.

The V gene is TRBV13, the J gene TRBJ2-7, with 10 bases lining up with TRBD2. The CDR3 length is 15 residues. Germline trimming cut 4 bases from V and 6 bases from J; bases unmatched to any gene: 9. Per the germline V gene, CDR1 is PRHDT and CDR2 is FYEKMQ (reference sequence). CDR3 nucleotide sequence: TGTGCCAGCAGCTCACCGGGACTAGCGCCGCTCGAGCAGTACTTC. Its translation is CASSSPGLAPLEQYF.

Here the CDR3 reads CASSYAGDTDTQYF. The CDR3 bases are TGTGCCAGCAGCTACGCAGGGGACACAGATACGCAGTATTTT. V gene TRBV7-2 combines with J gene TRBJ2-3; D perhaps matches TRBD1 (6 bases). Germline values: CDR1 SGHTA, CDR2 FQGNSA. This CDR3 is built from 14 residues. Trimming took off 4 bases at V and 2 bases at J, with 10 bases between the two ends. Full variable domain (remainder filled in from reference TRBV7-2 and TRBJ2-3): GAGVSQSPSNKVTEKGKDVELRCDPISGHTALYWYRQSLGQGLEFLIYFQGNSAPDKSGLPSDRFSAERTGGSVSTLTIQRTQQEDSAVYLCASSYAGDTDTQYFGPGTRLTVL.

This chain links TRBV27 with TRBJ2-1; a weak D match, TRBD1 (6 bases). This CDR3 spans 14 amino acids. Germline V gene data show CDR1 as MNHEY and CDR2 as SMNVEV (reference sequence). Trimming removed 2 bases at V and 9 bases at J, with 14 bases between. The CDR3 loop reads CASSLPYRAAEQFF. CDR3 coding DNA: TGTGCCAGCAGTTTACCCTACAGGGCGGCTGAGCAGTTCTTC.

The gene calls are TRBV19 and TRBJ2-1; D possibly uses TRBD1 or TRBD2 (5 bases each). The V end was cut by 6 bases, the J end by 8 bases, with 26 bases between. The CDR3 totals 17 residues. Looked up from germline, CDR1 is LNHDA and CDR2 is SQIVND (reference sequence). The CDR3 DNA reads TGTGCCAGTAGCCCCGGTTGGGGGAACACTAAAGGGGATGAGCAGTTCTTC. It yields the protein CASSPGWGNTKGDEQFF.